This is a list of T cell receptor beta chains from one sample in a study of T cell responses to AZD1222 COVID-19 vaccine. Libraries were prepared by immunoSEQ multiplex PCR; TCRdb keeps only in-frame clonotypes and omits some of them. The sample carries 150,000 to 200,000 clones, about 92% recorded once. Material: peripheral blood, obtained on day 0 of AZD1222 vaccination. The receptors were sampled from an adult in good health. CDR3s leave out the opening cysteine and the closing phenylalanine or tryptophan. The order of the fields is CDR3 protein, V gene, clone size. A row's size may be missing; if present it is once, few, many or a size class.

CDR3aa: ASSNQPLGNEQF
v_gene: TRBV7-8
abundance: once

CDR3aa: ASSPPGLRVTEAF
v_gene: TRBV27
abundance: NA

CDR3aa: ASSQHVNDFYNSPLH
v_gene: TRBV4-1
abundance: NA

CDR3aa: ASSPRGQGWYEQY
v_gene: TRBV7-2
abundance: NA

CDR3aa: ASSIGGTTGNTIY
v_gene: TRBV19
abundance: NA

CDR3aa: ASSLHGSNQPQH
v_gene: TRBV7-2
abundance: few

CDR3aa: ASSLGRLTSYEQY
v_gene: TRBV28
abundance: NA

CDR3aa: SVGVVSNTGELF
v_gene: TRBV29-1
abundance: NA

CDR3aa: ASSPHSDRGGETQY
v_gene: TRBV3-1/TRBV3-2
abundance: NA

CDR3aa: ASSSLGGGQY
v_gene: TRBV6-5
abundance: NA

CDR3aa: ASSRTGVTLPPRNQPQH
v_gene: TRBV4-1
abundance: once

CDR3aa: ASKRDRAGANVLT
v_gene: TRBV2
abundance: NA

CDR3aa: ASSTRTGLDYGYT
v_gene: TRBV7-9
abundance: NA

CDR3aa: ASAPGSWRQETQY
v_gene: TRBV9
abundance: NA

CDR3aa: AAGVYRLEAF
v_gene: TRBV30
abundance: NA

CDR3aa: AWSPGGHNSPLH
v_gene: TRBV30
abundance: NA

CDR3aa: ASSRPGTGENTEAF
v_gene: TRBV5-4
abundance: NA

CDR3aa: ASSFGGLRSGYT
v_gene: TRBV5-1
abundance: NA

CDR3aa: ASSLRGPGNTIY
v_gene: TRBV5-6
abundance: NA

CDR3aa: ASSFTGDVNTEAF
v_gene: TRBV5-1
abundance: NA

CDR3aa: ASSTRGLGNSPLH
v_gene: TRBV7-9
abundance: NA

CDR3aa: ASSLAQRGAPEPETQY
v_gene: TRBV7-6
abundance: NA

CDR3aa: ASSKDTKGQGSREQY
v_gene: TRBV25-1
abundance: NA